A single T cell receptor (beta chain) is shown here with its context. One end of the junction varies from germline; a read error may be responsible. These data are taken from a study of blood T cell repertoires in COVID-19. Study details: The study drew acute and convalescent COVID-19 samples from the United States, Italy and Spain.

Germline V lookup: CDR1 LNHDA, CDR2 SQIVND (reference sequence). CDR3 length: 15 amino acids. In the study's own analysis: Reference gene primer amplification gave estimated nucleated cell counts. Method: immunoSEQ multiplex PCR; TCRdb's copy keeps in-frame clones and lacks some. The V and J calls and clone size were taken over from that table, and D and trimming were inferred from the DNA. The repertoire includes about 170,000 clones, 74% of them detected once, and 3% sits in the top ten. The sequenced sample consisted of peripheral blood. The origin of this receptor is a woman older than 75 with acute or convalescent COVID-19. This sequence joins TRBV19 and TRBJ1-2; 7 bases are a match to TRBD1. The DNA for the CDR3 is TGTGCCAGTAGTACCGAAGGGGGCCGGTACTACGGCTACACCTTC. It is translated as CASSTEGGRYYGYTF.